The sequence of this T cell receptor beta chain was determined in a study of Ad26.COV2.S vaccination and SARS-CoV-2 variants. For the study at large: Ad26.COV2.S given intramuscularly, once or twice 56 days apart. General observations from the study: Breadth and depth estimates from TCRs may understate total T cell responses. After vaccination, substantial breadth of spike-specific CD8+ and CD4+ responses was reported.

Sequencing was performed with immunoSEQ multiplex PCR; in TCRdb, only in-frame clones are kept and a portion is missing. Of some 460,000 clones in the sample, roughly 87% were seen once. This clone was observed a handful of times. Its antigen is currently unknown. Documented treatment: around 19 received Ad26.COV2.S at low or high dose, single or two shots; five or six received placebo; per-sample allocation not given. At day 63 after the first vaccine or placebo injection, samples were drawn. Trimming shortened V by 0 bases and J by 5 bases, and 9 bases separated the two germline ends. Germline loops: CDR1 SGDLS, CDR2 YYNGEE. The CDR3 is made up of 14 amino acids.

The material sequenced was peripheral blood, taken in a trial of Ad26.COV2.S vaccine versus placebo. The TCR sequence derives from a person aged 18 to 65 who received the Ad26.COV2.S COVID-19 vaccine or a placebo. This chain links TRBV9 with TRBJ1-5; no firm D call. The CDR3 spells CASSVGGNHQPQHF. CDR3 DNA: TGTGCCAGCAGCGTAGGGGGTAACCATCAGCCCCAGCATTTT. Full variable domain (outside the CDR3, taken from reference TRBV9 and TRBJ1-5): DSGVTQTPKHLITATGQRVTLRCSPRSGDLSVYWYQQSLDQGLQFLIQYYNGEERAKGNILERFSAQQFPDLHSELNLSSLELGDSALYFCASSVGGNHQPQHFGDGTRLSIL.